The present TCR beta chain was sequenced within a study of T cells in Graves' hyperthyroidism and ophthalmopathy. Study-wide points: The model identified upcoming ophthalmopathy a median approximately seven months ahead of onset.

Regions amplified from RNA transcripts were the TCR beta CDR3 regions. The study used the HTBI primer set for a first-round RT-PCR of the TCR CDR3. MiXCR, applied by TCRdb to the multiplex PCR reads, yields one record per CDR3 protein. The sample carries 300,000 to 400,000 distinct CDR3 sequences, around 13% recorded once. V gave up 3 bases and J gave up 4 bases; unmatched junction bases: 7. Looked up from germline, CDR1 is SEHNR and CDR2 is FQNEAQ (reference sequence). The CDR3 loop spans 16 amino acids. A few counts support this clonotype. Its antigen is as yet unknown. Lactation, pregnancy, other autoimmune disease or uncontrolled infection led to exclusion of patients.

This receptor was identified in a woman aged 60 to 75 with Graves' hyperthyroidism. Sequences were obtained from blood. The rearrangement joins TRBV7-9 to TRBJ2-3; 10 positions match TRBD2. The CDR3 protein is CASSFPGLALADTQYF. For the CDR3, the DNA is TGTGCCAGCAGCTTTCCGGGACTAGCGCTAGCAGATACGCAGTATTTT. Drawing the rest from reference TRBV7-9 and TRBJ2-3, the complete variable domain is DTGVSQNPRHKITKRGQNVTFRCDPISEHNRLYWYRQTLGQGPEFLTYFQNEAQLEKSRLLSDRFSAERPKGSFSTLEIQRTEQGDSAMYLCASSFPGLALADTQYFGPGTRLTVL.